This T cell receptor beta chain was sequenced for a study of blood T cell repertoires in COVID-19. The germline gives CDR1 LGHNA, CDR2 YSLEER. The length of the CDR3 is 17 residues. The ends were cut back, 2 bases at V and 6 bases at J, with 23 bases in the middle. The data were produced by immunoSEQ multiplex PCR, yet TCRdb's version contains in-frame clones alone and is incomplete. The sample includes around 260,000 clones, 70% to 90% seen only once; the top ten take 0.87%. Specimen: peripheral blood. This rearrangement joins TRBV4-3 to TRBJ2-7; D may be TRBD2 (6 bases). The TCR was taken from a human donor with COVID-19, enrolled during active disease. The donor label of this sample is uncertain. DNA of the CDR3: TGCGCCAGCAGCCAAACCCTAGGCGGCGGGATCCCCTCCGAGCAGTACTTC. This translates into CASSQTLGGGIPSEQYF.